This T cell receptor (beta chain) stems from a study of blood T cells in healthy people across ages (dated by TCRdb to about 2015). For context, the study as a whole: Template switching captured roughly one uniquely barcoded TCR beta cDNA molecule per two T cells in model experiments. The donors were split into four age groups: young (average about 15 years), middle-aged (around 37), aged (approximately 59) and long-lived (about 82). To avoid experimental bias, donors of different ages were spread randomly across the sequencing lanes. Using deep sequencing normalized with unique cDNA molecular identifiers, the study measured how TCR beta repertoire diversity changes with age. Using the same blood draw, the study looked at two additional independent replicas of 1 million unique cDNA reads for two donors, one aged 18 to 29 and the other aged 80 or older.

As concerns this clonotype: Its target antigen remains unknown. Mismatch with germline at one junction end may stem from a read error.

Based on the germline V gene (reference sequence), the CDR1 and CDR2 sequences are LNHNV and YYDKDF. The cysteine opens and the phenylalanine closes a CDR3 of 15 amino acids. The CDR3 DNA has 45 bases and is translated from base 1. The paper as a whole reports these results and caveats: A strong correlation was found between observed TCR beta diversity and the percentage of naive T cells measured by flow cytometry. Total diversity estimates from one million sequenced T cells were considered lower bounds and underestimates. Compared with the aged group, more naive CD4+ T cells, fewer expanded clones and increased TCR diversity were shown by the long-lived group, suggesting age selection. Donor CMV infection status was unknown, potentially confounding age-related changes in expanded clonotypes. Observed TCR beta diversity per million T cells fell roughly linearly with age, and a significant reduction was already apparent by age roughly 41. Since profiling was done on bulk unsorted PBMCs, naive and antigen-experienced compartments could not be conclusively compared.

Libraries were constructed by 5' RACE. Instrument on record: Illumina HiSeq 2500. The second PCR ran for roughly 6 to 11 cycles and used a J-beta primer mix along with a sample-barcoded 5' primer. Each TCR beta cDNA molecule received a unique molecular identifier from a template-switch 5' adaptor carrying 12 random nucleotides. Each sample yielded at least 2.5 million CDR3-containing paired-end reads. The Mint cDNA synthesis kit, primed by a TRBC-specific oligonucleotide, was used to synthesize first-strand cDNA from all RNA. All cDNA was treated with uracil-DNA glycosylase and then went through a first 18-cycle PCR with the universal primers M1SS and BC2_uni_R. As for how the authors treated the data: For normalization, 1 million high-quality reads, each with a distinct molecular identifier, were randomly selected from each sample. Instead of being binned into consensus sequences, reads with shared molecular identifiers were discarded. MiTCR, with a Q25 quality threshold and the strictest error-elimination algorithm, was used for CDR3 identification, clonotype clustering and error correction. A nonparametric unseen species model with Euler transformation was used to estimate a lower bound on total TCR beta diversity. TCRdb reworked the public reads: Q25 trimming with fastp, MiXCR clone assembly, productive beta chains retained. Every distinct CDR3 protein forms one entry, paired with its most common genes and DNA. TCRdb's processing, not the study's, gives the V and J calls here. The sample includes some 1.5 million distinct CDR3 sequences, with 40% to 45% observed a single time. 4% of the sample belongs to the ten largest clones.

Donors were under 40 systemically healthy Caucasian individuals from Russia aged roughly 6 to 90 years. Each donor gave ten milliliters of peripheral blood, collected into EDTA-treated Vacutainer tubes. Ficoll-Paque density-gradient centrifugation was used to isolate PBMCs, with at least 6.5 million per sample. Trizol reagent was used to extract total RNA from the PBMCs, yielding at least 6 micrograms per sample. For every donor, flow cytometry on a PBMC aliquot measured the percentage of naive CD45RAhigh/CD27high T cells. The sequencing input was blood. The chain is assembled from TRBV15 and TRBJ2-7, with 8 middle bases fitting TRBD2. The TCR was taken from a woman between 18 and 29 years old in good health. The DNA sequence is given as TGTGCCACCAGCGGAGAGGGACTAGTGAACTACGAGCAGTACTTC. It specifies CATSGEGLVNYEQYF.